This T cell receptor (beta chain) was sequenced in a study of T cell repertoires in cytomegalovirus infection. Study-wide context: CMV epitopes in the study were HLA-C-restricted (recently identified) and HLA-B-restricted (well studied). Both a matching HLA type and CMV infection were indicated by public TCR beta signatures.

TCRdb itself ran the reads through MiXCR, one entry per CDR3 protein. The sample holds 650,000 to 850,000 distinct CDR3 sequences, about 29% seen once. The germline V gene has CDR1 DFQATT and CDR2 SNEGSKA (reference sequence). The V end was cut by 6 bases, the J end by 4 bases, with 10 bases between. The CDR3 loop spans 11 amino acids. Overall study results and limits: Clonotype analysis showed dominance of the ex vivo response by HLA-C-restricted CMV-specific TCR beta clonotypes. Cumulative public TCR beta family frequency identified carriers of CMV plus the relevant HLA.

This clonotype was picked up a small number of times. What it recognizes is unknown. The sample here was cultured CD8+ T cells from PBMCs, taken from culture after CMV antigen stimulation. The origin of this receptor is a human donor in good health (CMV status not recorded). Some clones in this sample may be carry-over from other donors' samples. The V call is TRBV20-1, the J call TRBJ2-7, with D uncertain. The CDR3 DNA follows: TGCAGTGCCCCCGACCCTTACGAGCAGTACTTC. Residues: CSAPDPYEQYF.